A single sample gave rise to the 11 T cell receptor beta chains below, sequenced in a study of T cell changes during pregnancy in multiple sclerosis. TCRdb's copy holds only in-frame clones and misses some; the assay was immunoSEQ multiplex PCR. Here the sample spans about 52,000 clones, 92% being singletons. The material sequenced was CD4+ T cells from peripheral blood mononuclear cells, taken after pregnancy. These receptors were taken from a female donor in good health, enrolled as a control in a pregnancy study.

V and J are TRBV2 and TRBJ1-6; D possibly corresponds to TRBD1 (6 bases). The V end was cut by 2 bases, the J end by 6 bases, with 11 bases between. Looked up from germline, CDR1 is SNHLY and CDR2 is FYNNEI. This CDR3 is built from 15 residues. The CDR3 DNA reads TGTGCCAGCAGTGAACAGGGGCACGGTAATTCACCCCTCCACTTT. Translated, it gives CASSEQGHGNSPLHF.

In its sample, this clone was seen a few times. The rearrangement links TRBV7-2 to TRBJ1-4, with D tentatively TRBD1 (5 bases). The V and J ends lost 1 base and 2 bases respectively, with 8 bases between them. The CDR3 runs 15 residues. Germline CDR1 is SGHTA and CDR2 is FQGNSA. This chain's CDR3 is CASSLGGGTNEKLFF. CDR3 DNA: TGTGCCAGCAGCTTAGGGGGGGGGACTAATGAAAAACTGTTTTTT.

The chain recombines TRBV10-3 with TRBJ2-7; possible D gene TRBD1, 5 bases. This CDR3 region has 13 residues. Germline CDR1 is ENHRY and CDR2 is SYGVKD. Trimming cost V 2 bases and J 3 bases, with 8 bases left between them. The CDR3 reads CAISEDRLYEQYF. In nucleotides, the CDR3 is TGTGCCATCAGTGAGGACAGACTCTACGAGCAGTACTTC.

The chain carries TRBV18 and TRBJ2-4; no clear D gene. Trimming took off 3 bases at V and 5 bases at J, with 11 bases between the two ends. This CDR3 spans 14 amino acids. CDR1 is KGHSH, CDR2 LQKENI, per germline. The CDR3 sequence: CASSPPVAENIQYF. CDR3 nucleotide sequence: TGTGCCAGCTCACCTCCAGTGGCAGAAAACATTCAGTACTTC.

J is TRBJ1-5 and V is TRBV5-5, with a weak D call TRBD1 (6 bases). In germline, CDR1 is SGHKS, CDR2 YYEKEE (reference sequence). This CDR3 contains 18 residues. V lost 2 bases and J lost 1, with 19 bases in between. Here the CDR3 DNA reads TGTGCCAGCAGCTTCCAACTACAGGGAGCGGTAAGCAATCAGCCCCAGCATTTT. Protein product: CASSFQLQGAVSNQPQHF.

The genes are TRBV15 and TRBJ2-5; TRBD2 might be the D (6 bases). The ends were cut back, 1 base at V and 5 bases at J, with 11 bases in the middle. Germline CDR1 is LNHNV and CDR2 is YYDKDF (reference sequence). The CDR3 sequence is 14 residues long. This CDR3 reads CATSRVRGLETQYF. The CDR3 DNA reads as TGTGCCACCAGCAGAGTGCGGGGTCTGGAGACCCAGTACTTC.

The chain carries TRBV4-2 and TRBJ1-1; no clear D gene. The CDR3 covers 11 residues. Trimming cost V 3 bases and J 10 bases, with 9 bases left between them. CDR1 LGHNA and CDR2 YNFKEQ come from the germline V gene. The CDR3 DNA reads TGTGCCAGCAGCCAGAACAATCGAGCTTTCTTT. Its protein product is CASSQNNRAFF.

Points on this clone: Other DNA sequences in the sample encode the same CDR3. V and J are TRBV7-2 and TRBJ2-5, with 9 bases identical to TRBD2. The CDR3 loop spans 15 amino acids. V dropped 5 bases and J dropped 1; count of bases not matched to a gene: 5. CDR1 is SGHTA, CDR2 FQGNSA, per germline. The CDR3 loop is CASSLPGLAQETQYF. DNA for the CDR3: TGTGCCAGCAGCCTCCCGGGACTAGCCCAAGAGACCCAGTACTTC.

This chain links TRBV18 with TRBJ1-2, with D tentatively TRBD1 (6 bases). V shed 5 bases and J shed 3 bases, with 19 bases lying between them. The CDR3 length is 16 residues. Germline V lookup: CDR1 KGHSH, CDR2 LQKENI. The CDR3 sequence is CASSSTAGTSDYGYTF. CDR3 sequence (DNA): TGTGCCAGCTCATCCACTGCCGGGACATCCGACTATGGCTACACCTTC.

The rearrangement uses TRBV6-5 and TRBJ1-6; tentative D call: TRBD1 (6 bases). The germline CDR1 and CDR2 sequences are MNHEY and SVGAGI. V was shortened by 2 bases and J by 6 bases, with 8 bases between the two germline ends. This CDR3 comprises 14 residues. CDR3 coding DNA: TGTGCCAGCAGTTACGGACAGCTTAATTCACCCCTCCACTTT. Translation: CASSYGQLNSPLHF.

The chain recombines TRBV5-4 with TRBJ1-2; D is unclear. The V gene's germline CDR1 is SGHNT and CDR2 YYREEE (reference sequence). This CDR3 is built from 14 residues. V was shortened by 4 bases and J by 4 bases, with 14 bases between the two germline ends. The CDR3 DNA reads TGTGCCAGCAGCCCCCCGGGGTTCAGCTATGGCTACACCTTC. Its protein product is CASSPPGFSYGYTF. Using reference TRBV5-4 and TRBJ1-2 for the parts outside the CDR3, the full variable domain is ETGVTQSPTHLIKTRGQQVTLRCSSQSGHNTVSWYQQALGQGPQFIFQYYREEENGRGNFPPRFSGLQFPNYSSELNVNALELDDSALYLCASSPPGFSYGYTFGSGTRLTVV.